These 7 T cell receptor beta chains originate from one sample sequenced in a study of immune evolution from preneoplasia to lung adenocarcinoma (dated by TCRdb to the early 2020s). The receptor library was made with the immunoSEQ multiplex PCR assay. TCRdb provides this immuneACCESS table in a form limited to in-frame rearrangements. Some clones are lacking; in checked studies, under half of them reflect an unresolved V gene, and why the rest are absent is not known. The table for this sample lists about 27,000 clones; about three quarters of them were counted only once. 4.5% to 7% of the sample is in the top ten clones. The sequencing sample was made of FFPE invasive lung adenocarcinoma tissue. The cell subset or site tag for this specimen amounts to: frankly invasive lung adenocarcinoma (ADC). Source of these receptors: a person between 55 and 69 years old with invasive lung adenocarcinoma. Some clones in this sample may be carry-over from other donors' samples.

The chain couples TRBV2 to TRBJ2-3, with 10 bases matching TRBD2. V shed 6 bases and J 2 bases; nucleotides not matched to a gene: 5. This CDR3 comprises 15 residues. CDR1 is SNHLY and CDR2 is FYNNEI in the germline V gene. The DNA for the CDR3 is TGTGCCAGCAGGGTCGGGACTAGCGCCACAGATACGCAGTATTTT. Protein product: CASRVGTSATDTQYF. The complete variable domain, with remaining parts taken from reference TRBV2 and TRBJ2-3, reads EPEVTQTPSHQVTQMGQEVILRCVPISNHLYFYWYRQILGQKVEFLVSFYNNEISEKSEIFDDQFSVERPDGSNFTLKIRSTKLEDSAMYFCASRVGTSATDTQYFGPGTRLTVL.

The J gene is TRBJ2-7, the V gene TRBV7-9, with 10 bases aligning to TRBD1. The trim removed 9 bases at V and 2 bases at J, leaving 7 bases unmatched. CDR3 length: 14 amino acids. CDR1 is SEHNR, CDR2 FQNEAQ, per germline (reference sequence). DNA of the CDR3: TGTGCCAGTGACCGGGGACAGGGGACCTACGAGCAGTACTTC. This codes for CASDRGQGTYEQYF.

This clone was counted between two and nine times. This chain links TRBV6-5 with TRBJ2-1, with a weak D call TRBD2 (5 bases). The germline CDR1 and CDR2 sequences are MNHEY and SVGAGI. V lost 6 bases and J lost 4, with 16 bases in between. CDR3 size: 15 residues. This CDR3 is CASRRSGPAYNEQFF. CDR3 coding DNA: TGTGCCAGCAGACGCAGCGGTCCCGCTTACAATGAGCAGTTCTTC.

This rearrangement joins TRBV5-1 to TRBJ2-2, with D unresolved. Trimming removed 0 bases from V and 0 bases from J, with 6 bases in between. In germline, CDR1 is SGHRS, CDR2 YFSETQ. The CDR3 totals 15 residues. CDR3 in amino acids: CASSLGGSNTGELFF. In DNA, the CDR3 is TGCGCCAGCAGCTTGGGGGGATCGAACACCGGGGAGCTGTTTTTT.

The V and J genes are TRBV28 and TRBJ2-1; D not resolved. Germline V CDR1 and CDR2: MDHEN, SYDVKM. CDR3 length: 16 amino acids. The V gene lost 7 bases and the J gene lost 5 bases, with 21 bases spanning the gap. CDR3 sequence (DNA): TGTGCCAGCACCGACTCGTCGCGGAGAGGAGACAATGAGCAGTTCTTC. Its translation: CASTDSSRRGDNEQFF.

This clone was found once. The genes are TRBV27 and TRBJ2-3; no reliable D call. V dropped 4 bases and J dropped 2 bases, with 4 bases sitting between them. CDR3 length: 12 residues. From germline, CDR1 is MNHEY and CDR2 SMNVEV (reference sequence). The DNA of the CDR3 is TGTGCCAGCAGTTCTCCCACAGATACGCAGTATTTT. It encodes CASSSPTDTQYF.

The J gene is TRBJ2-7, the V gene TRBV19; D perhaps matches TRBD2 (6 bases). The CDR3 runs 13 residues. Deletions cut 5 bases from V and 8 bases from J, with 16 bases between. CDR1 is LNHDA and CDR2 is SQIVND in the germline V gene (reference sequence). The CDR3 nucleotides are TGTGCCAGTAGTGGGACGACACGGGAGCAGCAGTACTTC. Translating it yields CASSGTTREQQYF.